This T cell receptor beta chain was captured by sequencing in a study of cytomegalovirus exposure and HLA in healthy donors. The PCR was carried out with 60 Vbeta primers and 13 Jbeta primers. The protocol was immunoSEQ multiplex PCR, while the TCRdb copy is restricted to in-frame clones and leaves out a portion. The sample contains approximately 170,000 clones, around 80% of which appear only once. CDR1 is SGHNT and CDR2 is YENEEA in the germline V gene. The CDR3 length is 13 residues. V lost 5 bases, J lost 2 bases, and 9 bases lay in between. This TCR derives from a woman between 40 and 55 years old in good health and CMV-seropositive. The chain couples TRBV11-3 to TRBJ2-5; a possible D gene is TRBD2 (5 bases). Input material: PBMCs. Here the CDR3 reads CASSPRGQETQYF. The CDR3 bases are TGTGCCAGCAGCCCCCGGGGACAAGAGACCCAGTACTTC.